This TCR beta chain was found in a study of blood T cell repertoires in COVID-19. For the study at large: The study drew acute and convalescent COVID-19 samples from the United States, Italy and Spain.

Germline CDR1 LGHDT, CDR2 YNNKEL (reference sequence). This CDR3 has 14 residues. With 8 bases removed from V and 11 bases from J, the gap between germline ends came to 19 bases. Authors' methods: Estimation of nucleated cell counts relied on the amplification of reference gene primers. Produced via immunoSEQ multiplex PCR; TCRdb's table is partial and in-frame only. V, J and clone size reflect that table, while D and trimming were determined from the DNA. The sample shows a few hundred thousand clones, around 92% of them seen only once. The chain joins TRBV3-1 (or the pseudogene TRBV3-2) to TRBJ1-6; D uncertain. This TCR derives from a woman aged 30 to 39 with COVID-19, enrolled during active disease. The sequencing input was peripheral blood. The CDR3 region has the DNA TGTGCCAGCTGCGGAAGAATGAGCGGAGCACCCCTCCACTTT. It translates to CASCGRMSGAPLHF.